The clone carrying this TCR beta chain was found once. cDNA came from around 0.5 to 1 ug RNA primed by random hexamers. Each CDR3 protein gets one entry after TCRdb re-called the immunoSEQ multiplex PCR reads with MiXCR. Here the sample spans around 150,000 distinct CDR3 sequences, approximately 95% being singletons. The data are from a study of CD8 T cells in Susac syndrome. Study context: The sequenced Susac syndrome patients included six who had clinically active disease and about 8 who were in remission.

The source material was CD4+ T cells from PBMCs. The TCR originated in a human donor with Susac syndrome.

CDR3 residues: CASSWEVYNEQFF. The CDR3, as DNA: TGTGCCAGCAGCTGGGAAGTCTACAATGAGCAGTTCTTC. The chain uses TRBV5-6 and TRBJ2-1; unclear D gene. Per the germline V gene, CDR1 is SGHDT and CDR2 is YYEEEE. CDR3 length equals 13 residues. V lost 3 bases and J 3 bases, leaving 7 bases between the germline ends. The complete variable domain, with remaining parts taken from reference TRBV5-6 and TRBJ2-1, reads DAGVTQSPTHLIKTRGQQVTLRCSPKSGHDTVSWYQQALGQGPQFIFQYYEEEERQRGNFPDRFSGHQFPNYSSELNVNALLLGDSALYLCASSWEVYNEQFFGPGTRLTVL.